One sample yielded the 18 T cell receptor beta chains listed below, sequenced in a study of cytomegalovirus exposure and HLA in healthy donors. The primer mix had 60 Vbeta and 13 Jbeta primers. Sequencing was performed with immunoSEQ multiplex PCR; in TCRdb, only in-frame clones are kept and a portion is missing. The sample includes about 150,000 clones. The source material was PBMCs. These receptors all stem from a woman aged 45-65 years in good health and CMV-seronegative.

This sequence joins TRBV28 and TRBJ1-2, with 7 bases matching TRBD1. V was pared by 3 bases and J by 4 bases, with 17 bases of the junction left unmatched. The CDR3 loop spans 18 amino acids. In germline, CDR1 is MDHEN, CDR2 SYDVKM. The CDR3 spells CASSFLVQRRDRGYGYTF. The CDR3 DNA is TGTGCCAGCAGTTTCCTGGTCCAACGCCGGGACAGAGGCTATGGCTACACCTTC.

With respect to this clone: Sequence at one end of the junction differs from germline and may be a read error. The V gene is TRBV2, the J gene TRBJ2-4, with TRBD1 identical over 8 bases. This CDR3 spans 13 amino acids. Germline loops: CDR1 SNHLY, CDR2 FYNNEI. The CDR3 DNA sequence: TGTGCCAGCAGTTACGGGACAGGACTGTACGAGAACTTC. It translates to CASSYGTGLYENF.

The chain combines TRBV30 with TRBJ1-1, with 9 bases fitting TRBD1. The germline V gene encodes CDR1 GTSNPN and CDR2 SVGIG (reference sequence). This CDR3 is built from 10 residues. V lost 3 bases to trimming and J lost 11 bases; unmatched junction nucleotides: 1. The CDR3 sequence: CAWRDRGAFF. CDR3 bases: TGTGCCTGGAGGGACAGGGGTGCTTTCTTT.

The rearrangement uses TRBV2 and TRBJ2-6, with D possibly TRBD1 on 6 matching bases. The CDR3 has 14 amino acids. CDR1 SNHLY and CDR2 FYNNEI come from the germline V gene. Trimming pared 8 bases from V and 1 base from J, leaving 9 bases between. In DNA form, the CDR3 reads TGTGCCAGCGGGGGCGGGTCTGGGGCCAACGTCCTGACTTTC. Protein product: CASGGGSGANVLTF.

The J gene is TRBJ2-2, the V gene TRBV11-3; D unclear. The CDR3 sequence is 12 residues long. Germline V CDR1 and CDR2: SGHNT, YENEEA. Trimming stripped 1 base from V and 6 bases from J, with 3 bases between. The CDR3 loop is CASSLGPGELFF. The CDR3 coding sequence is TGTGCCAGCAGCTTAGGGCCCGGGGAGCTGTTTTTT.

To note about this clone: This same CDR3 is encoded by further DNA sequences in the sample. The chain is built from TRBV28 and TRBJ2-1; no reliable D call. Germline-derived CDR1 and CDR2 are MDHEN and SYDVKM. This CDR3 is built from 13 residues. The germline V and J ends were trimmed by 1 base and 3 bases, with 4 bases remaining between them. The CDR3 here is CASSLSFYNEQFF. For the CDR3, the DNA is TGTGCCAGCAGTTTATCTTTCTACAATGAGCAGTTCTTC.

The rearrangement joins TRBV4-3 to TRBJ2-6, with D perhaps matching TRBD2 (6 bases). Between the trimmed V and J ends, which lost 3 bases and 0 bases, there was a span of 6 bases. This CDR3 is 15 amino acids long. Per the germline V gene, CDR1 is LGHNA and CDR2 is YSLEER. Written as DNA, the CDR3 is TGCGCCAGCAGCCAGCGGGGCTCTGGGGCCAACGTCCTGACTTTC. It encodes CASSQRGSGANVLTF.

The chain links TRBV28 to TRBJ2-3, with 8 bases fitting TRBD1. CDR3 length: 17 residues. Losses at the gene ends were 4 bases for V and 5 bases for J; bases not matched to a gene: 14. Germline-derived CDR1 and CDR2 are MDHEN and SYDVKM. As DNA, the CDR3 is TGTGCCAGCAGTTCGCAGACAGGGGCGGGACGAAGAGATACGCAGTATTTT. Translated: CASSSQTGAGRRDTQYF.

The V call is TRBV4-3, the J call TRBJ1-2, with no clear D. Trimming left V 0 bases short and J 4 bases short, with 9 bases between. The CDR3 length is 14 residues. CDR1 and CDR2 (germline): LGHNA, YSLEER. This CDR3 reads CASSQDPRSYGYTF. CDR3 DNA sequence: TGCGCCAGCAGCCAAGATCCGCGTAGCTATGGCTACACCTTC.

This chain joins TRBV9 and TRBJ2-1; D may be TRBD1 (7 bases). Germline-derived CDR1 and CDR2 are SGDLS and YYNGEE. The CDR3 length is 16 residues. The V end lost 3 bases, the J end lost 4 bases, and 17 bases lay between the germline ends. DNA of the CDR3: TGTGCCAGCAGCGAGAGGGGCGGGACAGCATACAATGAGCAGTTCTTC. Its protein is CASSERGGTAYNEQFF. The whole variable domain, remainder taken from reference TRBV9 and TRBJ2-1, is DSGVTQTPKHLITATGQRVTLRCSPRSGDLSVYWYQQSLDQGLQFLIQYYNGEERAKGNILERFSAQQFPDLHSELNLSSLELGDSALYFCASSERGGTAYNEQFFGPGTRLTVL.

The chain combines TRBV30 with TRBJ2-7, with TRBD2 as a possible D gene (5 bases). The CDR3 is 15 amino acids. The V end was cut by 4 bases, the J end by 6 bases, with 22 bases between. Germline lookup yields CDR1 GTSNPN and CDR2 SVGIG (reference sequence). The CDR3 DNA is TGTGCCTGGATAAGTATGGGAGCGGCGGCGCTCGAGCAGTACTTC. Amino acids: CAWISMGAAALEQYF. Complete variable domain (other parts from reference TRBV30 and TRBJ2-7): SQTIHQWPATLVQPVGSPLSLECTVEGTSNPNLYWYRQAAGRGLQLLFYSVGIGQISSEVPQNLSASRPQDRQFILSSKKLLLSDSGFYLCAWISMGAAALEQYFGPGTRLTVT.

The V and J genes are TRBV13 and TRBJ2-7, with 7 bases that match TRBD1. Per the germline V gene, CDR1 is PRHDT and CDR2 is FYEKMQ (reference sequence). After removal of 5 bases from V and 3 bases from J, the junction contained 10 bases not matched to a gene. There are 15 residues in the CDR3. The CDR3 sequence is CASSLTRGRSYEQYF. The CDR3 bases are TGTGCCAGCAGCCTAACTAGGGGGCGAAGCTACGAGCAGTACTTC.

The chain uses TRBV5-1 and TRBJ2-1; TRBD1 matches 9 bases. From germline, CDR1 is SGHRS and CDR2 YFSETQ. The CDR3 runs to 13 residues. The V and J ends lost 4 bases and 8 bases, in that order; junction bases with no gene match: 4. Written as DNA, the CDR3 is TGCGCCAGCAGCCCGCGGGACAGGGATGAGCAGTTCTTC. This gives the protein CASSPRDRDEQFF.

On this clone: A read error may produce the germline difference seen at one junction end. The rearrangement joins TRBV30 to TRBJ1-2; 11 bases match TRBD1. This CDR3 region has 12 residues. Looked up from germline, CDR1 is GTSNPN and CDR2 is SVGIG (reference sequence). CDR3 protein: CAWTGGAWGYTF. CDR3 DNA: TGTGCTTGGACAGGGGGCGCGTGGGGCTACACCTTC.

The V gene is TRBV19, the J gene TRBJ1-4; TRBD1 matches at 9 bases. J was trimmed by 8 bases and V by 6 bases; bases with no gene match: 16. Per the germline V gene, CDR1 is LNHDA and CDR2 is SQIVND (reference sequence). The CDR3 spans 17 residues. The CDR3 is CASSSFPLDRGGEKLFF. The CDR3 DNA sequence: TGTGCCAGTAGCAGTTTTCCGTTGGACAGGGGAGGGGAAAAACTGTTTTTT.

The rearrangement links TRBV7-9 to TRBJ1-1, with unresolved D. The germline gives CDR1 SEHNR, CDR2 FQNEAQ (reference sequence). The V gene lost 6 bases and the J gene lost 3 bases, with 11 bases spanning the gap. This CDR3 is 13 amino acids long. CDR3 amino acids: CASRLILDTEAFF. DNA of the CDR3: TGTGCCAGCAGACTCATCCTAGACACTGAAGCTTTCTTT.

The genes are TRBV5-4 and TRBJ2-1; D call uncertain. Per the germline V gene, CDR1 is SGHNT and CDR2 is YYREEE (reference sequence). Trimming shortened V by 1 base and J by 0 bases, and 17 bases separated the two germline ends. This CDR3 contains 18 residues. CDR3 region: CASSLSHLGSSSYNEQFF. CDR3 bases: TGTGCCAGCAGCTTGTCCCACCTGGGCTCCAGCTCCTACAATGAGCAGTTCTTC. Full variable domain (outside the CDR3, taken from reference TRBV5-4 and TRBJ2-1): ETGVTQSPTHLIKTRGQQVTLRCSSQSGHNTVSWYQQALGQGPQFIFQYYREEENGRGNFPPRFSGLQFPNYSSELNVNALELDDSALYLCASSLSHLGSSSYNEQFFGPGTRLTVL.

This chain joins TRBV7-2 and TRBJ1-4; D remains ambiguous. V lost 1 base to trimming and J lost 5 bases, with 8 bases between them. There are 14 residues in the CDR3. The germline V gene encodes CDR1 SGHTA and CDR2 FQGNSA. In nucleotides, the CDR3 is TGTGCCAGCAGCTTAGTGGGCCAGAATGAAAAACTGTTTTTT. Translation: CASSLVGQNEKLFF.